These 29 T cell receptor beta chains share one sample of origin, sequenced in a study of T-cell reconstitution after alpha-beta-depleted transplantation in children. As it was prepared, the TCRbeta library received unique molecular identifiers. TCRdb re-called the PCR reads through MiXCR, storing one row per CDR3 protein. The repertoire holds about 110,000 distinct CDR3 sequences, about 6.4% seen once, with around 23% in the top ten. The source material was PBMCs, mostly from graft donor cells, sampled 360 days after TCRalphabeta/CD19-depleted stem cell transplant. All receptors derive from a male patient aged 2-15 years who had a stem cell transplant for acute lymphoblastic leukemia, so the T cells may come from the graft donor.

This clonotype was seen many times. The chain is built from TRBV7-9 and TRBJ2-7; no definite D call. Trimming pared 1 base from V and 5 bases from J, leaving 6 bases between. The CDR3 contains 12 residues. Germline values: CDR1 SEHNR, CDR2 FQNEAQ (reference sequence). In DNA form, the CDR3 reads TGTGCCAGCAGCTTAGGCGGCCACGAGCAGTACTTC. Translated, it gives CASSLGGHEQYF.

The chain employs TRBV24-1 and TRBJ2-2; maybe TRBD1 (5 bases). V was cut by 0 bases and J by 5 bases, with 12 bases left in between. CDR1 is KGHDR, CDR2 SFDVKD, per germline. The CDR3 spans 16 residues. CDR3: CATSDLTGLGTGELFF. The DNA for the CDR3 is TGTGCCACCAGTGATTTGACAGGTTTAGGAACCGGGGAGCTGTTTTTT.

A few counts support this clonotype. Here the CDR3 DNA reads TGTGCCAGCAGCTTCGTAGGGGCCTACGAGCAGTACTTC. Encoded protein: CASSFVGAYEQYF. The rearrangement uses TRBV13 and TRBJ2-7, with D perhaps matching TRBD1 (5 bases). The germline CDR1 and CDR2 sequences are PRHDT and FYEKMQ (reference sequence). This CDR3 is built from 13 residues. The V gene lost 3 bases and the J gene lost 2 bases, with 8 bases spanning the gap.

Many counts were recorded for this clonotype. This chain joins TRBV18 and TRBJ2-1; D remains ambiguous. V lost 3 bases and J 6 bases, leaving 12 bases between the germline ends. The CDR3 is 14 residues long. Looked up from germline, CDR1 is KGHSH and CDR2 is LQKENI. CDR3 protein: CASSPNRPINEQFF. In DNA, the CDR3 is TGTGCCAGCTCACCCAATCGACCGATCAATGAGCAGTTCTTC.

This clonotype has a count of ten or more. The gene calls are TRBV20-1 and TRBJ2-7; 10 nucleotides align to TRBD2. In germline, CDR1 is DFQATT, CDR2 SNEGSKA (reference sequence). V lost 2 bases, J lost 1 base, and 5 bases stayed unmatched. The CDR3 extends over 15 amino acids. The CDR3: CSARTSGAMSYEQYF. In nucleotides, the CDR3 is TGCAGTGCTAGAACTAGCGGGGCGATGTCCTACGAGCAGTACTTC.

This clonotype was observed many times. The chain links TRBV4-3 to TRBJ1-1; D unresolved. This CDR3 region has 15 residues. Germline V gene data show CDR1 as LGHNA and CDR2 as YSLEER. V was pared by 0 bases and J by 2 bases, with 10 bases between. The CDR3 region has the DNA TGCGCCAGCAGCCAAGATCACGCAGTCAACACTGAAGCTTTCTTT. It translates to CASSQDHAVNTEAFF.

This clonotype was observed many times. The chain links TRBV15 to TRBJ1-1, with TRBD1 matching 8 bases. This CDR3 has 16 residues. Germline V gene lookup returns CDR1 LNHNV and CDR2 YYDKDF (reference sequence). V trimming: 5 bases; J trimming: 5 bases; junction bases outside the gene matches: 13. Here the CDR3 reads CATSQGRQGLRTEAFF. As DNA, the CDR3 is TGTGCCACCAGCCAGGGTAGACAGGGGCTAAGGACTGAAGCTTTCTTT.

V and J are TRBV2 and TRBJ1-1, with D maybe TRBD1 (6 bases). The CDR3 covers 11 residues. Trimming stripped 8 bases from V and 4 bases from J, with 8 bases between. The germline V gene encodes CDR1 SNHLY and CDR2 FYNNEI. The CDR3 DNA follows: TGTGCCAGCCTAGGGGGCACTGAAGCTTTCTTT. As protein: CASLGGTEAFF.

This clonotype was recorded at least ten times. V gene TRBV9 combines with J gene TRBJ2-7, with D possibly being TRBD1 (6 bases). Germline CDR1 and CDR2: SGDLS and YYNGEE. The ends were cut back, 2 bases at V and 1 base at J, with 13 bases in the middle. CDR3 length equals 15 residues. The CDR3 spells CASSVTPGQSYEQYF. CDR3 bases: TGTGCCAGCAGCGTCACACCGGGACAATCCTACGAGCAGTACTTC.

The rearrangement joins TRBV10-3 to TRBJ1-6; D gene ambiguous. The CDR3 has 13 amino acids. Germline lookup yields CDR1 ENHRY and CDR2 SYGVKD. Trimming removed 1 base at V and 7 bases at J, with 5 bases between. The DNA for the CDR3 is TGTGCCATCAGTGAGTTGGGGAATTCACCCCTCCACTTT. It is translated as CAISELGNSPLHF.

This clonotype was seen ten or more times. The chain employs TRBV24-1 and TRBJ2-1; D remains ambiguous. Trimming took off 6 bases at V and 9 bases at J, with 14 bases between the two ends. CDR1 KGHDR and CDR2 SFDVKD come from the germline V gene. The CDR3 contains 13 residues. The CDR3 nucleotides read TGTGCCACCAGTAGGACCGGAGATCGTGAGCAGTTCTTC. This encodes CATSRTGDREQFF.

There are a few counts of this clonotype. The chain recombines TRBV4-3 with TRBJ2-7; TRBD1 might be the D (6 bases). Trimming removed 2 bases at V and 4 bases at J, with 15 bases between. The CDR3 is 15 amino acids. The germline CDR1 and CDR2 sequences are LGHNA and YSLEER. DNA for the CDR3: TGCGCCAGCAGCCAACACAGGGCCTCCGCGTACGAGCAGTACTTC. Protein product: CASSQHRASAYEQYF.

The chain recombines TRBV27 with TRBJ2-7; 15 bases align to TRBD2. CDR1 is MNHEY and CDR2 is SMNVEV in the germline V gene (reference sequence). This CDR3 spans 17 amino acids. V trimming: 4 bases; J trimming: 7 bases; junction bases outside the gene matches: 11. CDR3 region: CASSSRTSGRANREQYF. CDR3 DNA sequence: TGTGCCAGCAGTTCCCGGACTAGCGGGAGGGCAAATCGAGAGCAGTACTTC.

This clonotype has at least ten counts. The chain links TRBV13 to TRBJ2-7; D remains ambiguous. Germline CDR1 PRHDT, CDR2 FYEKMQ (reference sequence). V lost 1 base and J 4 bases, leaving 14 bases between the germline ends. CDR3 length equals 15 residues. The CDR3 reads CASSLVGSYPYEQYF. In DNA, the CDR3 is TGTGCCAGCAGCTTAGTCGGCAGTTACCCTTACGAGCAGTACTTC.

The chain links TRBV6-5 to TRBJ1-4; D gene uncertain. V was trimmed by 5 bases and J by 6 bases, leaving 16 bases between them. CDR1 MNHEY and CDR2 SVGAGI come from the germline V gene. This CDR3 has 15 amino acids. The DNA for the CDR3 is TGTGCCAGCAGTCTACTGGATCGTCGGGATGAAAAACTGTTTTTT. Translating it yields CASSLLDRRDEKLFF.

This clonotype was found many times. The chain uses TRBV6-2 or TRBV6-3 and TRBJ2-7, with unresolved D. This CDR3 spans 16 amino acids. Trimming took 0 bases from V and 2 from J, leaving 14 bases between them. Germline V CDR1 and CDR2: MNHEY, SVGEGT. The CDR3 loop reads CASSYSRWSATYEQYF. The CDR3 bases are TGTGCCAGCAGTTACTCCAGATGGAGCGCTACCTACGAGCAGTACTTC.

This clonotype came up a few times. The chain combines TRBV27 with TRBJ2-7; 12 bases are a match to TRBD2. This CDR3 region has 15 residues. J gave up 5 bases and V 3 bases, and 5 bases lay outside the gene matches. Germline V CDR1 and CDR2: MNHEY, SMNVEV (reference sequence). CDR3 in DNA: TGTGCCAGCAGTTTTTTACTAGCGGGAGGCCACGAGCAGTACTTC. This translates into CASSFLLAGGHEQYF.

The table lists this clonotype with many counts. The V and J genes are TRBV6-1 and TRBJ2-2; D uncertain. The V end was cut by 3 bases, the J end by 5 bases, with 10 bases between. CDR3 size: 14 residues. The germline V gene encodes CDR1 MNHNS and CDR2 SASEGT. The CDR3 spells CASSEASWTGELFF. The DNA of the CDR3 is TGTGCCAGCAGTGAGGCTAGTTGGACCGGGGAGCTGTTTTTT.

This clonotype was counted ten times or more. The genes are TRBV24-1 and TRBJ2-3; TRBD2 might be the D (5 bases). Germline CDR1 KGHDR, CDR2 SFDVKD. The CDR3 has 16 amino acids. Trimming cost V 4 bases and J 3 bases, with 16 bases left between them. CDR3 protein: CATSDPRRGKTDTQYF. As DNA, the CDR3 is TGTGCCACCAGTGACCCCCGACGGGGAAAAACAGATACGCAGTATTTT.

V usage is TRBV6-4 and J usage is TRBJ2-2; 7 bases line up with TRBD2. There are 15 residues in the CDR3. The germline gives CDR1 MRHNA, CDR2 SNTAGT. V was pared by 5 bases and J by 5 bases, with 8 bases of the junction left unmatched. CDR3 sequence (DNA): TGTGCCAGCAGTCCTTGGCAGGGAGGGACCGGGGAGCTGTTTTTT. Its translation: CASSPWQGGTGELFF.

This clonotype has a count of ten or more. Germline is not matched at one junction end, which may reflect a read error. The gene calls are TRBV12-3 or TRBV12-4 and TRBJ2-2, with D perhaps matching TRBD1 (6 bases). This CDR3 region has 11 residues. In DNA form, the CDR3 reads TGTGCCAGCAGTTTAGCGGACAGCCGGCTTTTT. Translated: CASSLADSRLF.

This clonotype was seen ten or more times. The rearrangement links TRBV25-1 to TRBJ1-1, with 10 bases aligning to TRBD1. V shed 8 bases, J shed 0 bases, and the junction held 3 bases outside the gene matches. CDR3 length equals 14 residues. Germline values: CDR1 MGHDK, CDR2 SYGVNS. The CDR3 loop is CASGQGGMNTEAFF. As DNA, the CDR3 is TGTGCCAGCGGACAGGGGGGTATGAACACTGAAGCTTTCTTT.

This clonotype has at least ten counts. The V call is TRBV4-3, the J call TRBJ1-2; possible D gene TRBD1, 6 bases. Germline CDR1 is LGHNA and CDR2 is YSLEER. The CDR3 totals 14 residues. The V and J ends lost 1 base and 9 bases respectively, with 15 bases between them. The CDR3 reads CASSQVPRRDSYTF. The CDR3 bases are TGCGCCAGCAGCCAAGTTCCCCGAAGGGACAGCTACACCTTC.

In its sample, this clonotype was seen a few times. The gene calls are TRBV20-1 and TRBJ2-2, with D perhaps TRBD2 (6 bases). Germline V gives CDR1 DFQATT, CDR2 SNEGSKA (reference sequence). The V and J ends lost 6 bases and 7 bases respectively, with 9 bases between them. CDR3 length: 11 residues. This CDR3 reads CSARDFGELFF. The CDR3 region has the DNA TGCAGTGCGCGGGACTTCGGGGAGCTGTTTTTT.

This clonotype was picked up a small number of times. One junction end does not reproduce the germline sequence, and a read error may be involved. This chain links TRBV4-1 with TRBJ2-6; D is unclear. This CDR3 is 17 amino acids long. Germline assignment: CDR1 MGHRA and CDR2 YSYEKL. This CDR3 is CASSQLLRSSEANVLTF. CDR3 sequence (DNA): TGCGCCAGCAGCCAGCTCCTACGGAGCTCTGAGGCCAACGTCCTGACTTTC.

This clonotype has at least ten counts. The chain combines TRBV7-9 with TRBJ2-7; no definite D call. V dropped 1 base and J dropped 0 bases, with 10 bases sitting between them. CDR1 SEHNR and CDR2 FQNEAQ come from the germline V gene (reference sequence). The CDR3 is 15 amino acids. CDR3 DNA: TGTGCCAGCAGCTTAGGGGTCGGAAACTCCTACGAGCAGTACTTC. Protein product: CASSLGVGNSYEQYF.

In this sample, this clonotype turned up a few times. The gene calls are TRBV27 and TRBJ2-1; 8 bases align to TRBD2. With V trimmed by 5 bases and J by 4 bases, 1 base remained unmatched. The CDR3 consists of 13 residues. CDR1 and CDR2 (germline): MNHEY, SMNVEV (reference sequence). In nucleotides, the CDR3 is TGTGCCAGCAGTGAGCGGGAGTACAATGAGCAGTTCTTC. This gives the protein CASSEREYNEQFF.

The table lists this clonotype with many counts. The CDR3 region is CASSVIHPGELFF. In nucleotides, the CDR3 is TGTGCCAGCAGCGTAATCCACCCCGGGGAGCTGTTTTTT. The chain joins TRBV9 to TRBJ2-2, with D hard to call. This CDR3 comprises 13 residues. Looked up from germline, CDR1 is SGDLS and CDR2 is YYNGEE. Trimming cost V 1 base and J 6 bases, with 7 bases left between them.

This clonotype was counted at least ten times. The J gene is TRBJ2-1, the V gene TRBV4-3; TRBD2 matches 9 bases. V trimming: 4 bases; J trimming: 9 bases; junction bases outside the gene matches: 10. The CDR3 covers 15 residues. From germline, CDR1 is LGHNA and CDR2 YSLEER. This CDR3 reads CASSPSSSGKGEQFF. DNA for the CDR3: TGCGCCAGCAGCCCGTCCTCTAGCGGGAAGGGTGAGCAGTTCTTC.